The sequence of this T cell receptor beta chain was determined in a study of blood T cell repertoires in COVID-19. The overall study: Spain, Italy and the United States supplied samples that represented acute and convalescent COVID-19. PBMCs, B-cell-depleted T cells, or T cells were the source of the cDNA or gDNA that made up the material.

Authors' data handling: By means of reference gene primer amplification, nucleated cell counts were estimated. Some clones are missing from TCRdb's copy, which holds only in-frame ones; the method was immunoSEQ multiplex PCR. That table is the source of V, J and clone size, and D and trimming were worked out from the DNA. This table holds 140,000 or so clones, about 90% found once. The CDR3 is 15 residues long. Trimming removed 4 bases from V and 10 bases from J, with 18 bases in between. Germline lookup yields CDR1 SGHRS and CDR2 YFSETQ. This receptor was obtained from a woman between 45 and 65 years old with acute or convalescent COVID-19. The source material was peripheral blood. The genes are TRBV5-1 and TRBJ1-6; TRBD1 is a possible D gene (6 bases). The CDR3 region is CASSPGQGLRSPLHF. The CDR3, as DNA: TGCGCCAGCAGCCCTGGCCAGGGGCTTCGATCACCCCTCCACTTT.